This T cell receptor beta chain was identified in a study of PD-1 blockade in classical Hodgkin lymphoma. Regarding the study as a whole: By C4D1, diversity of CD4+ TCRs had risen significantly, whereas that of CD8+ TCRs had not. Before treatment, TCR diversity in newly diagnosed patients was reportedly lower than in healthy donors. Excluded were patients who started nivolumab under 1 year after ASCT, a group that had lower diversity.

Documented time point: cycle 4 day 1 (C4D1), after 6 weeks of nivolumab. Every patient experienced relapse after autologous stem cell transplantation, and brentuximab vedotin exposure varied. CD4+ T cells were purified from thawed PBMCs by magnetic negative selection. Best overall response was complete response, partial response or progressive disease in these relapsed/refractory classical Hodgkin lymphoma patients. V dropped 10 bases and J dropped 2 bases, with 9 bases sitting between them. Germline-derived CDR1 and CDR2 are MNHNS and SASEGT. The CDR3 has 12 residues. TCRdb keeps only in-frame clones here, not all; method: immunoSEQ multiplex PCR. The sample holds roughly 30,000 clones, 70% to 85% seen once. With regard to this clone: Its antigen is unknown.

The receptor comes from a human donor with classical Hodgkin lymphoma. Source: CD4+ T cells from blood, taken before the fourth cycle of nivolumab. The V call is TRBV6-1, the J call TRBJ1-5; maybe TRBD1 (5 bases). This CDR3 is CAIGGGNQPQHF. The CDR3 nucleotides read TGTGCCATCGGGGGTGGCAATCAGCCCCAGCATTTT.